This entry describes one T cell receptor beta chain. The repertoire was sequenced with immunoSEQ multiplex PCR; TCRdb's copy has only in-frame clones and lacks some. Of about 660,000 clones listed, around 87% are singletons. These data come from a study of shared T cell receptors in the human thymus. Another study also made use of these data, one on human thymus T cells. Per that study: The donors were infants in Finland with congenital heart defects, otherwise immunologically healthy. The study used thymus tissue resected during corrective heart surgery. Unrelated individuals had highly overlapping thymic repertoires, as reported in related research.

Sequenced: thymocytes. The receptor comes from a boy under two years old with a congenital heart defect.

CDR3 region: CASKKNGRSPLHF. CDR3 bases: TGTGCCAGCAAAAAGAACGGGAGATCACCCCTCCACTTT. The chain carries TRBV6-6 and TRBJ1-6; D is unresolved. CDR1 MNHNY and CDR2 SVGAGI come from the germline V gene (reference sequence). Trimming took off 7 bases at V and 10 bases at J, with 14 bases between the two ends. The CDR3 length is 13 residues.